The subject of this entry is one T cell receptor beta chain. The antigen is unknown. The record originates from a study of T cells after yellow fever vaccination. The germline CDR1 and CDR2 sequences are DFQATT and SNEGSKA (reference sequence). After removal of 5 bases from V and 0 bases from J, the junction contained 5 bases not matched to a gene. The CDR3 is made up of 14 amino acids. Making TCR cDNA involved 5'RACE template switching, which added UMIs and a universal primer site. In TCRdb, the 5' RACE reads were re-called with MiXCR into one record per CDR3 protein. The data hold around 320,000 distinct CDR3 sequences, with 3.5% to 4.5% observed a single time. The study's findings and limits: Clonotypes shared by both compartments, CD4 and CD8, made up a small share.

The V call is TRBV20-1, the J call TRBJ2-7; 9 bases fit TRBD1. The TCR comes from a man between 18 and 35 years old who received the YFV17D yellow fever vaccine. Material: PBMCs, obtained 15 days after the yellow fever booster vaccination. CDR3 DNA sequence: TGCAGTGCTTTAGGGACAGGGATCTCCTACGAGCAGTACTTC. Translated: CSALGTGISYEQYF.